These T cell receptor beta chains were read from a single sample in a study of OX40 agonist ivuxolimab in advanced cancers. The method was immunoSEQ multiplex PCR; TCRdb's version includes in-frame clones alone and lacks a portion of them. The sample contains 91,000 or so clones, 86% of which appear only once. Sequenced here: CD4+ or CD8+ T cells sorted from blood, sampled in a trial of the OX40 agonist ivuxolimab. These receptors originate from an adult with an advanced solid tumor such as melanoma, head and neck, liver or kidney cancer. Both conserved end residues are part of each CDR3. D genes are given only for firm matches. Clone size is shown for a subset of rows, as once, few, many or a class of expanded clone.

>NA|TRBV28|TRBJ1-1|NA
CASSTGFMNTEAFF
TGTGCCAGCAGCACGGGGTTCATGAACACTGAAGCTTTCTTT
>TRBD1|TRBV6-5|TRBJ2-5|NA
CASSNNRGQETQYF
TGTGCCAGCAGCAATAACAGGGGCCAAGAGACCCAGTACTTC
>NA|TRBV7-9|TRBJ1-5|NA
CASSPMGGNQPQHF
TGTGCCAGCAGCCCTATGGGAGGCAATCAGCCCCAGCATTTT
>NA|TRBV10-2|TRBJ2-5|NA
CASNPGTDSGQYF
TGCGCCAGCAACCCCGGGACTGATAGCGGCCAGTACTTC
>TRBD1|TRBV28|TRBJ2-7|few
CASSPPTGLSYEQYF
TGTGCCAGCAGTCCCCCGACAGGGCTATCCTACGAGCAGTACTTC
>TRBD1|TRBV28|TRBJ2-3|NA
CASRRGRDRVTDTQYF
TGTGCCAGCAGACGAGGCCGGGACAGGGTCACAGATACGCAGTATTTT
>TRBD2|TRBV7-3|TRBJ2-3|NA
CASSTGLAGVDTQYF
TGTGCCAGCAGCACGGGACTAGCGGGAGTAGATACGCAGTATTTT
>TRBD1|TRBV7-9|TRBJ1-2|NA
CASSFEQTGDGYTF
TGTGCCAGCAGTTTTGAGCAGACAGGGGATGGCTACACCTTC
>TRBD2|TRBV6-1|TRBJ2-5|NA
CASSEVTSGQETQYF
TGTGCCAGCAGTGAAGTGACTAGCGGCCAAGAGACCCAGTACTTC
>NA|TRBV19|TRBJ2-3|NA
CASSKGFRGDTQYF
TGTGCCAGTAGTAAGGGTTTCCGTGGAGATACGCAGTATTTT
>NA|TRBV28|TRBJ2-1|NA
CASSLGVYNEQFF
TGTGCCAGCAGTTTGGGTGTTTACAATGAGCAGTTCTTC
>NA|TRBV5-4|TRBJ2-3|NA
CASSFDRSTDTQYF
TGTGCCAGCAGCTTTGACAGAAGCACAGATACGCAGTATTTT